This T cell receptor beta chain derives from a study of response to subunit inactivated influenza vaccine. Germline V gene sequence: CDR1 SGHTA, CDR2 FQGNSA. The CDR3 sequence is 17 residues long. V lost 5 bases, J lost 0 bases, and 17 bases lay in between. Using its own MiXCR run on the RT-PCR reads, TCRdb lists one record per CDR3 protein. The sample lists about 570,000 distinct CDR3 sequences, 11% seen once, with roughly 11% in the top ten. These records were also assigned to another study, of T cells expressing NK-cell markers. In that study: Template switching by 5'RACE with UMIs generated the TCR beta cDNA. The authors derived TCR beta repertoires from sorted CD3+CD56+NKG2C+, CD3+CD56+NKG2C- and CD3+CD56-NKG2C+ T cells. NKG2C+ dominant clonotypes from over five donors made up about 1.0-8% of CD8+ T cells.

This receptor was taken from a man aged 45-60 years who received an inactivated influenza vaccine. The gene calls are TRBV7-2 and TRBJ2-1; tentatively, D is TRBD1 (6 bases). The sample was PBMCs from blood, taken on the day of vaccination. CDR3 in amino acids: CASSPLGTFSSYNEQFF. For the CDR3, the DNA is TGTGCCAGCAGCCCCCTGGGGACATTCAGCTCCTACAATGAGCAGTTCTTC.